The source of this T cell receptor (beta chain) is a study of blood T cell repertoires in COVID-19. Original data processing: Reference gene primer amplification in the assay estimated nucleated cell counts. Assay: immunoSEQ multiplex PCR; the TCRdb copy retains only in-frame clones and omits some. The DNA gave D and trimming, while V, J and clone size come from that table. This table holds approximately 350,000 clones, about four fifths found once. Recruits, aged about 18 to 89 years, lived in 20 to 30 US areas. Cohorts were determined from participant-reported clinical history. This sequence was found in a woman between 45 and 60 years old who had recovered from COVID-19. Sequencing was carried out using PBMCs or T cells enriched from blood (not recorded which).

CDR3: CSVGQGQGSYGYTF. In DNA form, the CDR3 reads TGCAGCGTTGGACAGGGACAGGGCAGCTATGGCTACACCTTC. The V and J genes are TRBV29-1 and TRBJ1-2; 9 bases map to TRBD1. V shed 4 bases and J 4 bases; nucleotides not matched to a gene: 7. The germline V gene has CDR1 SQVTM and CDR2 ANQGSEA. CDR3 length equals 14 residues.